The present T cell receptor beta chain was sequenced within a study of cytomegalovirus exposure and HLA in healthy donors (dated by TCRdb to about 2017). General notes on the study: According to an earlier analysis of several hundred of the donors, about 180 million T cells yielded 117 million unique TCR beta sequences and 276 Gb of sequence data. The study combined high-throughput TCR immunosequencing, statistical association of individual TCRs with disease status, and machine learning to predict cytomegalovirus infection status. In a later analysis, previously published TCR beta repertoires from 550 to 700 donors were re-analyzed and high-resolution HLA genotyping was added so that TCR occurrence patterns could be studied. All discovery cohort repertoires had been generated on a single sequencing platform. The study used immunosequencing to profile the T cell repertoires of around 600 subjects and linked those repertoires to cytomegalovirus serostatus. Four or five DR-DQ haplotypes were handled as single units for association and clustering, since linkage in the cohort was strong. An early release covering 550 to 700 HLA-typed donors comprised approximately 290 gigabases of sequencing data and around 80 million unique TCR sequences. Donor age, sex, ethnicity and CMV serostatus were compiled alongside the repertoire data. Of the 300 to 450 genotyped donors, 81% were placed in the genetic ancestry cluster associated with self-reported Caucasian donors. Class I and class II HLA loci were covered by the typing at four-digit resolution. Along with the approximately 700-subject first cohort, a separate validation cohort of over a hundred different subjects was used. Rather than using new phenotypic data, the later analysis identified candidate immune exposures from TCR beta sequences and from how often those sequences occurred across donors. Typing coverage differed by locus: A, B, C, DRB1 and DQB1 were typed in about 629-640 donors, DQA1 in 522, DPA1 in roughly 590, and DPB1 in roughly 450. A later genetic analysis used genome-wide SNP genotypes for about 60% of the 666 donors, treating that subset as a discovery cohort. In an earlier analysis of 587 of the donors, high-throughput TCR beta sequencing was used to judge whether each TCR beta V gene segment behaved as functional or pseudogenic. The aim of the study was to test whether cataloging public T cell receptors could identify signatures of past pathogen exposure. On average, around 240,000 unique TCR beta nucleotide sequences were sequenced per donor among several hundred genotyped donors of the cohort, with 15% to 20% of those sequences being non-productive. Results the study describes overall, beyond this receptor: A further reported finding was that TCR beta sequences accurately predicted the HLA-A and HLA-B alleles for most subjects in the first cohort. The sequencing pipeline was judged likely to have produced a cluster of highly shared sequence variants as a technical artifact. Because some donors lacked HLA typing at each locus, the association tests relied only on the typed subset. Roughly uniform sequencing depth across donors was assumed in presence/absence analyses, although this assumption may not hold. The classifier was reported to diagnose cytomegalovirus status with high specificity and sensitivity in both the original cohort and the validation cohort. An association between a missense DCLRE1C variant and V-gene and J-gene trimming of TCR beta chains was found in a later genetic analysis and replicated in an independent cohort. In a later analysis, the rate of TCR association differed among HLA loci, with DRB1 alleles having the most associated TCRs and HLA-C alleles having the fewest. Strong co-occurrence of HLA alleles, especially DR and DQ, made assigning TCR associations to individual alleles difficult. The earlier analysis of fewer than 750 of the donors excluded approximately 15 rarely observed V segments, including chromosome 9 orphons, because counts were too low. At a false discovery rate of 0.05, a later analysis linked 16,951 TCR beta sequences to specific HLA alleles. Most TCR sequences were seen in very few donors, while some public TCRs were found in many individuals. This cohort had only TCR beta chains sequenced, and the lack of alpha or paired-chain data limited which features could be detected. In a later analysis, most CMV-associated TCR beta chains were found to appear HLA-restricted, with HLA associations seemingly driven largely by CMV exposure. Linkage disequilibrium might explain the correlated functional status among segregating V segments, but an unknown experimental factor could not be excluded. A later analysis reported that several top co-occurrence clusters appeared linked to parvovirus B19, influenza, CMV and Epstein-Barr virus. Some IMGT-functional V segments, including TRBV6-2 and TRBV6-3, could not be told apart with the 87-base-pair reads, so those segments were excluded. It was suggested by the authors that the approach could potentially be generalized to other disease states and immunological phenotypes. A later analysis found that HLA-associated TCR beta chains were more clonally expanded and had lower generation probabilities than equally common non-associated chains. The study gave a list of about 170 TCR beta chains associated with cytomegalovirus. An earlier analysis of approximately 500 of the donors showed that most TCR beta V segments appeared in productive rearrangements either about 90% or about 30% of the time, which broadly matched IMGT annotations. In vitro tests confirmed that a few of the cytomegalovirus-associated TCR beta chains recognize cytomegalovirus antigens. A later genetic analysis reported fewer N-insertions in productive TCRs among donors in an Asian-associated ancestry cluster than the roughly 720-donor mean. The only immune exposure information available for the cohort was CMV serostatus.

The cohort consisted of 600 to 750 healthy bone marrow donors. At the time of sampling, all cohort members were nominally healthy, though unrecorded immune exposures were likely present. The donor tested CMV seronegative, placing the donor among the roughly 340 seronegative members of the cohort. A peripheral blood sample was provided by each donor, and peripheral blood mononuclear cells were used for TCR beta sequencing. Genomic DNA was extracted from the blood cell samples with the Qiagen DNeasy Blood Extraction Kit. The CDR1 and CDR2 encoded by the germline V gene (reference sequence) are MNHEY and SMNVEV. Taken from cysteine to phenylalanine, the CDR3 has 16 residues. Only the CDR3 DNA is retained, 48 bases long and in frame from the first base. Relative to germline, V is 5 bases shorter and J is 1 base shorter, with 15 bases between their ends. Turning to this clone: What antigen it recognizes has not been identified. No base quality information exists; no much larger clone differs at one position.

Libraries came from the immunoSEQ multiplex PCR assay. For the multiplex PCR, a mixture combining 60 forward primers for TCR Vbeta segments and 13 reverse primers for TCR Jbeta segments was used. A multiplex PCR assay on genomic DNA amplified the CDR3 region of rearranged TCR beta genes. The amplified TCR beta libraries were sequenced on the Illumina HiSeq System as 87-base-pair reads. Processing in the source paper ran as follows. Across the 600 to 700 repertoires, a later analysis counted 78 million or so unique TCR beta chains, around 10 million of which were shared by at least two donors. Raw reads were error-corrected and collapsed into unique sequences with a nearest-neighbor algorithm that merged closely related sequences to remove PCR and sequencing errors. Alignment of CDR3 sequences to IMGT reference sequences was used to assign V, D and J gene segments. Each retained sequence needed at least a six-nucleotide match to both a V gene segment and a J gene segment. A rearrangement counted as productive if the CDR3 had no stop codons and remained in frame with V and J, and every other rearrangement counted as non-productive. CDR3 was defined by IMGT convention, running from the second conserved V-encoded cysteine to the conserved J-encoded phenylalanine. In an earlier analysis of approximately 500 of the donors, sequences lacking an unambiguous match to a single V gene segment were excluded. An earlier analysis of almost 600 of the donors classified V segments as functional when productive rearrangements were above 56.7% and as segregating when the standard deviation between donors was above 5%. A statistical classification framework was built for diagnosing cytomegalovirus status from the catalog of TCR beta chain sequences. V and J gene assignment, in a later analysis, came from comparing TCR nucleotide sequences with IMGT/GENE-DB human TR gene sequences. Using the TCRdist pipeline, a later analysis assigned CDR3 sequences along with most-parsimonious VDJ recombination scenarios. In a later analysis, each TCR beta chain was defined by its CDR3 amino acid sequence together with its V-gene family, and reads without a unique V-gene family were excluded. A later analysis removed 592 highly shared, low-generation-probability nucleotide sequences to deal with suspected cross-contamination and a sequencing artifact. For each public chain, a later analysis derived a clonal expansion index from normalized ranks of inferred template counts within each repertoire. In a later analysis, generation probabilities were computed using a VDJ recombination model fitted to out-of-frame rearrangements, and the results were checked against IGoR. A later analysis scored TCR-TCR, TCR-HLA and TCR-CMV co-occurrence with hypergeometric tests, applying a repertoire-size bias correction to TCR pairs. To estimate false discovery rates, a later analysis permuted the HLA or CMV assignments 20 times. In a later analysis, co-occurring TCRs were grouped using DBSCAN, with TCRdist sequence similarity added in when clustering inside HLA-allele-positive subsets. Co-occurrence clustering excluded repertoires with fewer than 30,000 or more than 120,000 public chains, plus five with anomalous nucleotide sharing. TCRdb mirrors the immuneACCESS table, restricted to in-frame sequences. Some clones are absent from its copies; in checked studies, under half trace to an unresolved V gene, and the reason for the others is unknown. From that table come the V and J calls and clone size; the DNA was used to work out D and trimming. In all, the sample holds under 200,000 clones, and 80% to 85% of those were seen once. About 0.25% of the sample is in the top ten clones.

Sequenced material: PBMCs. The sequence joins TRBV27 to TRBJ2-1; TRBD1 is possibly the D segment (6 matching bases). This TCR was sampled from a boy younger than 18 in good health and CMV-seronegative. At the DNA level, the sequence is TGTGCCAGCAGTGCCCAACAGGGTCGGTCCTACAATGAGCAGTTCTTC. This is translated as CASSAQQGRSYNEQFF.